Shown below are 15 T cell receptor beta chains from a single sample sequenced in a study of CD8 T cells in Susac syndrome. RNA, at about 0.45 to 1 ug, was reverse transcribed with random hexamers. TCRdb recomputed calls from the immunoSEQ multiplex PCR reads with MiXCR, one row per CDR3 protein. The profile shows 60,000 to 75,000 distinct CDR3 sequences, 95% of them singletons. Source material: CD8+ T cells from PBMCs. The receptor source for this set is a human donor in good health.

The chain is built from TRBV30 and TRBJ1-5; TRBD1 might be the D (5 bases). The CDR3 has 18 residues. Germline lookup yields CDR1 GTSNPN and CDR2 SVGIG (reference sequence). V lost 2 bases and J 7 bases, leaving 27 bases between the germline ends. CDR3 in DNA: TGTGCCTGGAGTATCCGGGGGACGGTCGCCCTGGGGAACCAGCCCCAGCATTTT. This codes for CAWSIRGTVALGNQPQHF.

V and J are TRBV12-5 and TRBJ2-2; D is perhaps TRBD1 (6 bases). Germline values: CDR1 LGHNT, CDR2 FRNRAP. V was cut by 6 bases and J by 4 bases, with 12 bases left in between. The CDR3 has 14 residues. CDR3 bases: TGTGCTAGTGGATTAACAGGGACCACCGGGGAGCTGTTTTTT. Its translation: CASGLTGTTGELFF. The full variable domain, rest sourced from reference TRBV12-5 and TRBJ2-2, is DARVTQTPRHKVTEMGQEVTMRCQPILGHNTVFWYRQTMMQGLELLAYFRNRAPLDDSGMPKDRFSAEMPDATLATLKIQPSEPRDSAVYFCASGLTGTTGELFFGEGSRLTVL.

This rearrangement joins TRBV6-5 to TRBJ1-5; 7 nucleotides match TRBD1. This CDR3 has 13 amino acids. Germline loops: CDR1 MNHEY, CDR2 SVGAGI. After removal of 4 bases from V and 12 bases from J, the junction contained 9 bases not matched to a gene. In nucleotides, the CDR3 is TGTGCCAGCAGTTTCCGGGACAGCGAGCTCCAGCATTTT. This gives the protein CASSFRDSELQHF.

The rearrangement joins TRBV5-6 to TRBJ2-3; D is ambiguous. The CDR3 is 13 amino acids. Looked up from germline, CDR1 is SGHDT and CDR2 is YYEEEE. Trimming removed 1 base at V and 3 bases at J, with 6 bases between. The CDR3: CASSLPQTDTQYF. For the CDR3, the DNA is TGTGCCAGCAGCTTGCCACAAACAGATACGCAGTATTTT.

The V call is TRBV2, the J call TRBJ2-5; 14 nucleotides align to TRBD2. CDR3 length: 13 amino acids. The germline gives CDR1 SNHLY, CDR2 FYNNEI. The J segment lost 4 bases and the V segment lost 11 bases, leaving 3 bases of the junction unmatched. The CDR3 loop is CAGTSGGSETQYF. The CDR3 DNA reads TGTGCCGGGACTAGCGGGGGCTCAGAGACCCAGTACTTC.

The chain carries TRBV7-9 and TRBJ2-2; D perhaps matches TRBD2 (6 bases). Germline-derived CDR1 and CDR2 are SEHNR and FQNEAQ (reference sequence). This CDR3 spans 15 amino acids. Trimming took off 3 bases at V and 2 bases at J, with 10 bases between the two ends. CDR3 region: CASSFSGGNTGELFF. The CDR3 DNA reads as TGTGCCAGCAGCTTTTCCGGGGGAAACACCGGGGAGCTGTTTTTT.

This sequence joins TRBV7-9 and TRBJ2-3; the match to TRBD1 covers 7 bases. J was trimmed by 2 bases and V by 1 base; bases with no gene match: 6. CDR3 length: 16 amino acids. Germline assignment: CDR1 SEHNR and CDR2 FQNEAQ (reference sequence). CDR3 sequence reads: CASSLETGQLTDTQYF. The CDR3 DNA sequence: TGTGCCAGCAGCTTAGAGACAGGGCAACTCACAGATACGCAGTATTTT. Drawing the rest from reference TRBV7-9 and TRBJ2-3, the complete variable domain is DTGVSQNPRHKITKRGQNVTFRCDPISEHNRLYWYRQTLGQGPEFLTYFQNEAQLEKSRLLSDRFSAERPKGSFSTLEIQRTEQGDSAMYLCASSLETGQLTDTQYFGPGTRLTVL.

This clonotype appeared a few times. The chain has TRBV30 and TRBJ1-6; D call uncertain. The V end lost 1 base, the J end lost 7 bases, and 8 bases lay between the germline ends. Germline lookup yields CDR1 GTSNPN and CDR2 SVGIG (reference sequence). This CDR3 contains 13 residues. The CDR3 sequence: CAWSETNNSPLHF. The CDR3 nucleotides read TGTGCCTGGAGTGAAACTAACAATTCACCCCTCCACTTT.

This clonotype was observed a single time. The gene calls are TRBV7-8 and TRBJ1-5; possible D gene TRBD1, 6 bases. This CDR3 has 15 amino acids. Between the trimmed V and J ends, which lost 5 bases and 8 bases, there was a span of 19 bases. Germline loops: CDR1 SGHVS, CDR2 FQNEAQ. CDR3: CASSPRQAGGEPQHF. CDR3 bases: TGTGCCAGCAGCCCTCGACAGGCGGGCGGGGAGCCCCAGCATTTT.

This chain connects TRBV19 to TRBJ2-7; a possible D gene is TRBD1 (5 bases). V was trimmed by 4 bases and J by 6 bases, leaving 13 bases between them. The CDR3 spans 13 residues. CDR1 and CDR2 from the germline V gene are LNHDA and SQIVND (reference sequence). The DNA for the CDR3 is TGTGCCAGTAGTAGTGGCGCAGGGTCCGAGCAGTACGTC. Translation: CASSSGAGSEQYV.

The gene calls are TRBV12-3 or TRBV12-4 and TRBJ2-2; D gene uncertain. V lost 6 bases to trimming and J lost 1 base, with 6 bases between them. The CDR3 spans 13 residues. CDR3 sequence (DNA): TGTGCCAGCAGCCCCAGGAACACCGGGGAGCTGTTTTTT. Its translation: CASSPRNTGELFF.

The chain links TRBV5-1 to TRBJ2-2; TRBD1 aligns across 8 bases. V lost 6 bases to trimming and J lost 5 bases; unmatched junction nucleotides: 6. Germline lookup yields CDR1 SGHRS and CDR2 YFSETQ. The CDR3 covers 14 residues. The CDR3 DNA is TGCGCCAGCACCTGGACAGGGCCGACCGGGGAGCTGTTTTTT. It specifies CASTWTGPTGELFF.

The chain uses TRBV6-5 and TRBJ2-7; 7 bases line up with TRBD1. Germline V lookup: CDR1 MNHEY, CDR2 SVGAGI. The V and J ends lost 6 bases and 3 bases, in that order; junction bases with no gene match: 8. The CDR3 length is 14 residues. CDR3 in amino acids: CASRIQQGSYEQYF. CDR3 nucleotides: TGTGCCAGCAGGATCCAACAGGGGAGCTACGAGCAGTACTTC.

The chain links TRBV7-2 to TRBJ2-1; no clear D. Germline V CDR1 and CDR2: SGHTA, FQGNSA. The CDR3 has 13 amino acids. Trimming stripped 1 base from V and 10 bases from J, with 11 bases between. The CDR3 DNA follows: TGTGCCAGCAGCTTAGTCGTGGGCGAGGAGCAGTTCTTC. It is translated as CASSLVVGEEQFF.

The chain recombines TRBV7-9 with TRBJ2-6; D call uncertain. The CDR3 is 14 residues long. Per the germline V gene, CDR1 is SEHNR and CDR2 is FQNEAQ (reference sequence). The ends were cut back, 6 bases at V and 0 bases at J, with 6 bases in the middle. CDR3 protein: CASRDISGANVLTF. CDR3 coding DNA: TGTGCCAGCAGAGACATCTCTGGGGCCAACGTCCTGACTTTC.